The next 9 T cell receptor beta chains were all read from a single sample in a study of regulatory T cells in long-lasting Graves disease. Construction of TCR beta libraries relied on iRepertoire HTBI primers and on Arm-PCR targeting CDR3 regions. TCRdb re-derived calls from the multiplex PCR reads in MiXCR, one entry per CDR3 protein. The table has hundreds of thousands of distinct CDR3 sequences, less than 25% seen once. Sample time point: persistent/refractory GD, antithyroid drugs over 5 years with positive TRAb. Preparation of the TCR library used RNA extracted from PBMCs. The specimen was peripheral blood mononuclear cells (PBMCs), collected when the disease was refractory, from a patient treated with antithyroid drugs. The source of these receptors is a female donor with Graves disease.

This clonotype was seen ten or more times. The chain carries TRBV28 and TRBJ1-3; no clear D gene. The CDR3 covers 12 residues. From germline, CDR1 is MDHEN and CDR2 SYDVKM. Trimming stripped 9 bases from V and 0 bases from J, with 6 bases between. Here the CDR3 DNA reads TGTGCCAGTAAGAGCTCTGGAAACACCATATATTTT. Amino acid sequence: CASKSSGNTIYF.

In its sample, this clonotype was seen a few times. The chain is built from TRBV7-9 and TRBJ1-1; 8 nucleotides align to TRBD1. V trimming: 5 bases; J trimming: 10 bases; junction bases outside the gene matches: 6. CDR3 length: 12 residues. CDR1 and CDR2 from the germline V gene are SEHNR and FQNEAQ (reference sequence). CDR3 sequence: CASSERQGLAFF. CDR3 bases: TGTGCCAGCAGCGAGAGACAGGGGTTAGCTTTCTTT.

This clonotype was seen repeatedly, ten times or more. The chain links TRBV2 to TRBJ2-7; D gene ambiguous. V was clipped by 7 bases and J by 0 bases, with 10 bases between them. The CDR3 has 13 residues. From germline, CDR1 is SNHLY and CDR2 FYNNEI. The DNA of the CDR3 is TGTGCCAGCATGACGGTGAGCTCCTACGAGCAGTACTTC. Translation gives CASMTVSSYEQYF.

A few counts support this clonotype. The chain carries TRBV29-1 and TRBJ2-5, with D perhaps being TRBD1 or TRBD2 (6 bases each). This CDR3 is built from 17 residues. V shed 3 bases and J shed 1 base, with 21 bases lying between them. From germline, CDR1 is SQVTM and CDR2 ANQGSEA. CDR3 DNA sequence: TGCAGCGTTGAGGGCTTCCGGGGGCCTGCCCTCCAAGAGACCCAGTACTTC. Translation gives CSVEGFRGPALQETQYF.

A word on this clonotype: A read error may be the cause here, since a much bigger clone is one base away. The CDR3 DNA sequence: TGTGCCAGCAGCAGGCCCTCTAGTTCACCCCTCCACTTT. This translates into CASSRPSSSPLHF. The gene calls are TRBV13 and TRBJ1-6; D call uncertain. V lost 5 bases and J lost 9, with 11 bases in between. The CDR3 is made up of 13 amino acids. CDR1 PRHDT and CDR2 FYEKMQ come from the germline V gene (reference sequence).

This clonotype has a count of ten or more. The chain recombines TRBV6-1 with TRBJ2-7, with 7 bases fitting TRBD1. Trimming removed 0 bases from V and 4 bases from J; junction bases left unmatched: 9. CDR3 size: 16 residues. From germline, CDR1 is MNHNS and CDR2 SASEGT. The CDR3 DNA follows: TGTGCCAGCAGTGAAGCGCGTAACAGGGGAAGTTACGAGCAGTACTTC. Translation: CASSEARNRGSYEQYF.

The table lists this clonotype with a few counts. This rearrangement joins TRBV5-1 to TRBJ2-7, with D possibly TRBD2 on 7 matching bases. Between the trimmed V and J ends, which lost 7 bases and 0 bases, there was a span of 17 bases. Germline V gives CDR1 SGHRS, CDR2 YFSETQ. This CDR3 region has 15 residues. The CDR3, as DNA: TGCGCCAGCCGGGGAGGGGGACCGTCCTCCTACGAGCAGTACTTC. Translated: CASRGGGPSSYEQYF.

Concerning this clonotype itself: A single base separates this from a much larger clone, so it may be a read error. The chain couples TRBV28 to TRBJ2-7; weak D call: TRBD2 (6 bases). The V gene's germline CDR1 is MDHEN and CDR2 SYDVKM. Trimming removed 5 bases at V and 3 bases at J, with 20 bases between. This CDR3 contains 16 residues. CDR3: CASSPQDYPGGYEQYF. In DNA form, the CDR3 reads TGTGCCAGCAGTCCCCAGGACTACCCGGGCGGCTACGAGCAGTACTTC. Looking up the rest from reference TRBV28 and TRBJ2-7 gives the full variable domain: DVKVTQSSRYLVKRTGEKVFLECVQDMDHENMFWYRQDPGLGLRLIYFSYDVKMKEKGDIPEGYSVSREKKERFSLILESASTNQTSMYLCASSPQDYPGGYEQYFGPGTRLTVT.

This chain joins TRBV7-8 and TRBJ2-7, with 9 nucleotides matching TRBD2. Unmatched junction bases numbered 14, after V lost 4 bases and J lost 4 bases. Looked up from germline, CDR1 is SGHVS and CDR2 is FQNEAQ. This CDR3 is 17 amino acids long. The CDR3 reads CASSSEISGLASYEQYF. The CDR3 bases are TGTGCCAGCAGCTCCGAAATCTCAGGACTAGCGTCTTACGAGCAGTACTTC.